These 24 T cell receptor beta chains share one sample of origin, sequenced in a study of CXCR3-negative and CXCR3-positive naive CD8 T cells. Study-level results: Relative to CXCR3-negative naive cells, CXCR3-positive naive cells had more hydrophobic TRB CDR3s.

The TRB libraries of cDNA were built by UMI-labeled 5' RACE. With the 5' RACE reads reprocessed, TCRdb shows one record per CDR3 protein and no DNA. The sample totals 150,000 to 180,000 distinct CDR3 sequences. Antigens of these TCRs are unknown. The sequencing input was naive CXCR3+ CD8+ T cells from blood. Subset reported: CD45RO-CCR7+CD27+CD95- naive CD8+ T cells expressing CXCR3 (TNR3+). Receptors originate from a human donor in good health. Some clones in this sample may be carry-over from other donors' samples.

This chain's CDR3 is CATSRVWNNYEQYF. The V gene is TRBV15, the J gene TRBJ2-7. This CDR3 has 14 amino acids. Germline lookup yields CDR1 LNHNV and CDR2 YYDKDF (reference sequence).

This sequence joins TRBV27 and TRBJ2-5; the D call of TRBD1 rests on TCRdb alone, since no DNA is present to check it. Germline-derived CDR1 and CDR2 are MNHEY and SMNVEV (reference sequence). The CDR3 runs to 15 residues. The CDR3 loop is CASSSLQGEQETQYF.

The chain employs TRBV4-1 and TRBJ1-1. Germline CDR1 reads MGHRA; CDR2 reads YSYEKL. This CDR3 has 15 residues. The CDR3: CASSQDHWVNTEAFF.

The chain is built from TRBV5-1 and TRBJ1-2; TCRdb indicates TRBD1, and absent DNA this call remains unverified. This CDR3 has 15 amino acids. Per the germline V gene, CDR1 is SGHRS and CDR2 is YFSETQ. The CDR3: CASSLEPGVSDGYTF. The whole variable domain, remainder taken from reference TRBV5-1 and TRBJ1-2, is KAGVTQTPRYLIKTRGQQVTLSCSPISGHRSVSWYQQTPGQGLQFLFEYFSETQRNKGNFPGRFSGRQFSNSRSEMNVSTLELGDSALYLCASSLEPGVSDGYTFGSGTRLTVV.

The chain joins TRBV13 to TRBJ2-1. The CDR3 length is 17 residues. Germline assignment: CDR1 PRHDT and CDR2 FYEKMQ (reference sequence). CDR3: CASSLGRTGGSYNEQFF.

The CDR3 loop reads CASSEVGQRELVYEQYF. The rearrangement joins TRBV6-1 to TRBJ2-7; without DNA, the TCRdb call of TRBD2 cannot be checked. The length of the CDR3 is 17 residues. CDR1 is MNHNS and CDR2 is SASEGT in the germline V gene.

V is TRBV25-1 and J is TRBJ1-5; TCRdb returns TRBD1, unconfirmable since there is no DNA. From germline, CDR1 is MGHDK and CDR2 SYGVNS. The CDR3 is 14 residues long. The CDR3: CASSLTGYNQPQHF.

This sequence joins TRBV2 and TRBJ2-7. This CDR3 contains 13 residues. Germline V gene data show CDR1 as SNHLY and CDR2 as FYNNEI. This CDR3 is CASSGTTDYEQYF.

This chain uses TRBV7-2 with TRBJ2-1; without DNA, the TCRdb call of TRBD2 cannot be checked. The CDR3 has 12 amino acids. Germline assignment: CDR1 SGHTA and CDR2 FQGNSA. CDR3 residues: CASSVGRNEQFF. Full variable domain (outside the CDR3, taken from reference TRBV7-2 and TRBJ2-1): GAGVSQSPSNKVTEKGKDVELRCDPISGHTALYWYRQSLGQGLEFLIYFQGNSAPDKSGLPSDRFSAERTGGSVSTLTIQRTQQEDSAVYLCASSVGRNEQFFGPGTRLTVL.

The V gene is TRBV7-8, the J gene TRBJ2-7; TCRdb's assignment of TRBD2 cannot be checked, as there is no DNA. This CDR3 spans 15 amino acids. Germline V gene data show CDR1 as SGHVS and CDR2 as FQNEAQ. The CDR3 sequence: CASSLYQGRPYEQYF.

The chain is built from TRBV28 and TRBJ2-2; no DNA is available, so the TRBD1 call from TCRdb remains unchecked. The CDR3 contains 15 residues. Germline V gene sequence: CDR1 MDHEN, CDR2 SYDVKM. This CDR3 reads CTSSFLLGQGGELFF.

The chain combines TRBV5-6 with TRBJ2-7; TCRdb's D gene call, TRBD1, goes unchecked for lack of DNA. The CDR3 is 14 amino acids. CDR1 is SGHDT, CDR2 YYEEEE, per germline. This CDR3 is CASSPGTEAYEQYF.

The V call is TRBV20-1, the J call TRBJ2-7; the D gene TCRdb calls, TRBD1, cannot be checked with no DNA. Germline CDR1 DFQATT, CDR2 SNEGSKA (reference sequence). The length of the CDR3 is 15 residues. This chain's CDR3 is CSATLRDRGSYEQYF.

The J gene is TRBJ2-1, the V gene TRBV29-1; TCRdb's D call of TRBD1 is untestable without DNA. The V gene's germline CDR1 is SQVTM and CDR2 ANQGSEA. This CDR3 has 16 amino acids. The CDR3: CSVEDVHDREINEQFF.

The V and J genes are TRBV13 and TRBJ2-1; checking the TCRdb D call of TRBD2 is not possible without DNA. Per germline, CDR1 PRHDT and CDR2 FYEKMQ (reference sequence). The CDR3 has 13 residues. This CDR3 is CASSFWLSDEKFF. Looking up the rest from reference TRBV13 and TRBJ2-1 gives the full variable domain: AAGVIQSPRHLIKEKRETATLKCYPIPRHDTVYWYQQGPGQDPQFLISFYEKMQSDKGSIPDRFSAQQFSDYHSELNMSSLELGDSALYFCASSFWLSDEKFFGPGTRLTVL.

The rearrangement joins TRBV7-9 to TRBJ2-3; lacking DNA, the TRBD1 call made by TCRdb goes unchecked. Germline CDR1 and CDR2: SEHNR and FQNEAQ (reference sequence). CDR3 length: 13 residues. The CDR3 protein is CASRDGSTDTQYF.

The V gene is TRBV12-3 or TRBV12-4, the J gene TRBJ1-5; TCRdb indicates TRBD1, and absent DNA this call remains unverified. This CDR3 region has 16 residues. CDR3 sequence reads: CASSLEGAGEDQPQHF.

The V and J genes are TRBV9 and TRBJ1-2; there is no DNA to check the TCRdb D call of TRBD1. Germline V CDR1 and CDR2: SGDLS, YYNGEE. The length of the CDR3 is 14 residues. CDR3 protein: CASSRDSNNYGYTF. The whole variable domain, remainder taken from reference TRBV9 and TRBJ1-2, is DSGVTQTPKHLITATGQRVTLRCSPRSGDLSVYWYQQSLDQGLQFLIQYYNGEERAKGNILERFSAQQFPDLHSELNLSSLELGDSALYFCASSRDSNNYGYTFGSGTRLTVV.

The chain carries TRBV9 and TRBJ2-3. This CDR3 has 15 residues. Germline V gene sequence: CDR1 SGDLS, CDR2 YYNGEE. The CDR3 here is CASSVGSGFTDTQYF.

The chain has TRBV29-1 and TRBJ2-1; TCRdb selects TRBD1, and the lack of DNA leaves this call unchecked. This CDR3 contains 16 residues. Germline V CDR1 and CDR2: SQVTM, ANQGSEA. CDR3: CSLGAVNPSSYNEQFF.

J is TRBJ2-7 and V is TRBV4-1; TCRdb names TRBD1, which stays unverified in the absence of DNA. The CDR3 spans 16 residues. Germline V lookup: CDR1 MGHRA, CDR2 YSYEKL. The CDR3 loop is CASSQAAGTGLYEQYF.

The chain links TRBV11-2 to TRBJ1-1. Germline CDR1 SGHAT, CDR2 FQNNGV. CDR3 length equals 14 residues. CDR3 protein: CASSLTSESTEALF.

The CDR3 reads CASSLPSSDAYNEQFF. The chain employs TRBV5-5 and TRBJ2-1. Germline CDR1 is SGHKS and CDR2 is YYEKEE (reference sequence). The CDR3 length is 16 residues. The whole variable domain, remainder taken from reference TRBV5-5 and TRBJ2-1, is DAGVTQSPTHLIKTRGQQVTLRCSPISGHKSVSWYQQVLGQGPQFIFQYYEKEERGRGNFPDRFSARQFPNYSSELNVNALLLGDSALYLCASSLPSSDAYNEQFFGPGTRLTVL.

This chain uses TRBV19 with TRBJ1-1. The CDR3 consists of 13 residues. CDR1 is LNHDA and CDR2 is SQIVND in the germline V gene (reference sequence). CDR3 amino acids: CASTSGTYTEAFF.